Given below is one TCR beta chain in context. Its antigen is not yet known. There are no base qualities to consult, and no much larger clone falls within one base. The cohort was made up of hundreds of healthy bone marrow donors. At the time of sampling, all cohort members were nominally healthy, though unrecorded immune exposures were likely present. The donor tested CMV seropositive, placing the donor among the roughly 300 seropositive members of the cohort. A peripheral blood sample was provided by each donor, and peripheral blood mononuclear cells were used for TCR beta sequencing. The Qiagen DNeasy Blood Extraction Kit was used to extract genomic DNA from the blood cell samples. Receptor amplification or capture employed the immunoSEQ multiplex PCR assay. For the multiplex PCR, a mixture combining 60 forward primers for TCR Vbeta segments and 13 reverse primers for TCR Jbeta segments was used. The CDR3 region of rearranged TCR beta genes was amplified from genomic DNA by a multiplex PCR assay. On the Illumina HiSeq System, the amplified TCR beta libraries were sequenced as 87-base-pair reads. As for how the authors treated the data: In a later analysis, tens of millions of unique TCR beta chains were counted across the roughly 670 repertoires, and some 10 million of these chains were shared by at least two donors. A nearest-neighbor algorithm error-corrected the raw reads and collapsed the reads into unique sequences, merging closely related sequences to remove PCR and sequencing errors. To assign V, D and J gene segments, CDR3 sequences were aligned to IMGT reference sequences. For a sequence to be retained, a match of at least six nucleotides was required to both a V gene segment and a J gene segment. A rearrangement counted as productive if the CDR3 had no stop codons and remained in frame with V and J, and every other rearrangement counted as non-productive. CDR3 was defined according to IMGT convention as the region running from the second conserved V-encoded cysteine to the conserved J-encoded phenylalanine. Sequences without an unambiguous match to a single V gene segment were excluded from the earlier analysis of about 600 of the donors. In an earlier analysis of some 590 of the donors, a V segment was called functional when productive rearrangements were above 56.7%, and segregating when the standard deviation between donors exceeded 5%. A statistical classification framework was built to diagnose cytomegalovirus status from the catalog of TCR beta chain sequences. V and J gene assignment, in a later analysis, came from comparing TCR nucleotide sequences with IMGT/GENE-DB human TR gene sequences. A later analysis assigned CDR3 sequences and most-parsimonious VDJ recombination scenarios with the TCRdist pipeline. In a later analysis, each TCR beta chain was defined by its CDR3 amino acid sequence together with its V-gene family, and reads lacking a unique V-gene family were excluded. To address suspected cross-contamination and a sequencing artifact, a later analysis removed several hundred highly shared, low-generation-probability nucleotide sequences. A later analysis calculated a clonal expansion index for each public chain from normalized within-repertoire ranks of inferred template counts. In a later analysis, generation probabilities were computed with a VDJ recombination model fitted to out-of-frame rearrangements, and the resulting probabilities were checked against IGoR. Hypergeometric tests were used in a later analysis to score TCR-TCR, TCR-HLA and TCR-CMV co-occurrence, with a repertoire-size bias correction applied to the TCR pairs. To estimate false discovery rates, a later analysis permuted the HLA or CMV assignments 20 times. In a later analysis, co-occurring TCRs were grouped using DBSCAN, and TCRdist sequence similarity was added for clustering within HLA-allele-positive subsets. Co-occurrence clustering excluded repertoires with fewer than 30,000 or more than 120,000 public chains, plus five with anomalous nucleotide sharing. TCRdb took over this immuneACCESS table, retaining in-frame rearrangements with V and J assigned. Such tables are incomplete; in checked studies, under half of the missing clones stem from an unresolved V gene, and the remainder is unexplained. The V and J calls and clone size are taken from that table; D and trimming were inferred from the DNA. For this sample there are about 160,000 clones; 65% to 80% appear just once. The ten largest clones represent about 2.7% of the sample.

The data are from a study of cytomegalovirus exposure and HLA in healthy donors (dated by TCRdb to the late 2010s). Regarding the research as a whole: An earlier analysis of roughly 500 of the donors reported about 250 Gb of sequence data and some 100 million unique TCR beta sequences from some 180 million T cells. A later analysis re-analyzed previously published TCR beta repertoires from 500 to 700 donors and added high-resolution HLA genotyping to study TCR occurrence patterns. Rather than drawing on any new phenotypic data, the later analysis identified candidate immune exposures from TCR beta sequences and the way those sequences occurred across donors. A handful of DR-DQ haplotypes were treated as single units for association and clustering because of strong linkage in the cohort. The T cell repertoires of roughly 660 subjects were profiled by immunosequencing and related to cytomegalovirus serostatus. Of the 398 genotyped donors, 65% to 90% were placed in the genetic ancestry cluster associated with self-reported Caucasian donors. HLA typing included class I and class II loci at four-digit resolution. Along with the roughly 670-subject first cohort, a separate validation cohort of over a hundred different subjects was used. The study combined high-throughput TCR immunosequencing, statistical association of individual TCRs with disease status, and machine learning to predict cytomegalovirus infection status. A later genetic analysis used genome-wide SNP genotypes for about three fifths of the 666 donors, treating that subset as a discovery cohort. The number of typed donors differed by locus: roughly 620-630 for A, B, C, DRB1 and DQB1; approximately 540 for DQA1; approximately 600 for DPA1; and 400 to 480 for DPB1. To decide whether each TCR beta V gene segment behaved as functional or pseudogenic, an earlier analysis of nearly 600 of the donors relied on high-throughput TCR beta sequencing. Donor age, sex, ethnicity and CMV serostatus were compiled alongside the repertoire data. Every discovery cohort repertoire had been produced on one sequencing platform. The study aimed to test whether signatures of past pathogen exposure could be identified by cataloging public T cell receptors. Across roughly 420 genotyped donors of the cohort, an average of approximately 240,000 unique TCR beta nucleotide sequences per donor were sequenced, and around 20% of those sequences were non-productive. An early release that covered about 600 HLA-typed donors contained 300 to 350 gigabases of sequencing data and 85 million to 100 million unique TCR sequences. Overall study results and their limits: In a later genetic analysis, fewer N-insertions in productive TCRs were reported among donors in an Asian-associated ancestry cluster than the approximately 710-donor mean. In vitro tests confirmed that three of the cytomegalovirus-associated TCR beta chains recognize cytomegalovirus antigens. In a later analysis, several top co-occurrence clusters were reported to appear linked to parvovirus B19, influenza, CMV and Epstein-Barr virus. Strong co-occurrence of HLA alleles, especially DR and DQ, made assigning TCR associations to individual alleles difficult. A cluster of highly shared sequence variants was judged likely to be a technical artifact of the sequencing pipeline. Correlated functional status among segregating V segments might reflect linkage disequilibrium, but an unknown experimental factor could not be ruled out. Because counts were too low, 15 or so rarely observed V segments, including chromosome 9 orphons, were excluded from the earlier analysis of some 590 of the donors. In a later genetic analysis, a missense DCLRE1C variant was associated with V-gene and J-gene trimming of TCR beta chains, and the association was replicated in an independent cohort. At a false discovery rate of 0.05, a later analysis linked 16,951 TCR beta sequences to specific HLA alleles. Only TCR beta chains were sequenced in this cohort, and the absence of alpha or paired-chain data limited detectable features. Immune exposure information for the cohort was limited to CMV serostatus. The study listed 150 to 200 TCR beta chains as associated with cytomegalovirus. Because some donors lacked HLA typing at each locus, the association tests relied only on the typed subset. The classifier was reported to diagnose cytomegalovirus status with high specificity and sensitivity in both the original cohort and the validation cohort. In a later analysis, most CMV-associated TCR beta chains were found to appear HLA-restricted, with HLA associations seemingly driven largely by CMV exposure. The presence/absence analyses assumed that sequencing depth was roughly uniform across donors, and that assumption may not be true. While some public TCRs were present in many individuals, most TCR sequences turned up only very rarely across donors. In an earlier analysis of a few hundred of the donors, most TCR beta V segments were observed in productive rearrangements about 87% or about 30% of the time, broadly matching IMGT annotations. A further reported finding was that TCR beta sequences accurately predicted the HLA-A and HLA-B alleles for most subjects in the first cohort. Some IMGT-functional V segments, including TRBV6-2 and TRBV6-3, could not be distinguished by the 87-base-pair reads and were therefore excluded. A later analysis found that HLA-associated TCR beta chains were more clonally expanded and had lower generation probabilities than equally common non-associated chains. According to the authors, the approach could potentially be generalized to other disease states and immunological phenotypes. According to a later analysis, TCR association rates differed among HLA loci, with DRB1 alleles showing the most associated TCRs and HLA-C alleles showing the fewest.

The CDR3, cysteine through phenylalanine, is 16 amino acids long. Only CDR3 DNA remains: 48 bases, in frame from the first base. CDR1 is given as SEHNR and CDR2 as FQNEAQ, both from the germline V gene (reference sequence). The germline V and J ends show losses of 5 bases and 1 base respectively, and no gene match explains 7 bases of the junction. The chain uses TRBV7-9 and TRBJ1-5; 8 junctional bases match TRBD1. The material sequenced was PBMCs. The sequence derives from a woman in her fifties or sixties in good health and CMV-seropositive. The CDR3 protein sequence reads: CASSRGQGGSNQPQHF. The sequenced DNA: TGTGCCAGCAGCCGAGGACAGGGCGGGAGCAATCAGCCCCAGCATTTT.